This is a list of T cell receptor beta chains from one sample in a study of lymphopenia after photon versus proton radiotherapy. Generated by immunoSEQ multiplex PCR, the TCRdb table keeps only in-frame clones and is missing some. The data show tens of thousands of clones, around 83% seen once. The sample consisted of peripheral blood, taken from a patient treated with proton-based radiotherapy. These receptors all come from a man in his sixties with pancreatic cancer. Each CDR3 is given with its conserved first and last residue. Each record gives: clone size, D gene, V gene, J gene, CDR3 protein, CDR3 DNA. A D gene is named only where the DNA matches it firmly. The size entry is marked missing in some rows and otherwise reads once, few, many or a size class.

size: medium-sized; D: TRBD2; V: TRBV27; J: TRBJ2-5; CDR3: CASSLSGSYGETQYF; DNA: TGTGCCAGCAGTCTTAGCGGGAGTTATGGAGAGACCCAGTACTTC
size: NA; D: NA; V: TRBV29-1; J: TRBJ2-3; CDR3: CTHSGGFGTDTQYF; DNA: TGCACCCACTCGGGGGGCTTTGGCACAGATACGCAGTATTTT
size: NA; D: NA; V: TRBV27; J: TRBJ2-3; CDR3: CASSSWRTSTDTQYF; DNA: TGTGCCAGCAGTTCTTGGCGGACTAGCACAGATACGCAGTATTTT
size: NA; D: NA; V: TRBV15; J: TRBJ1-4; CDR3: CATSRDQPGTGSSEKLFF; DNA: TGTGCCACCAGCAGAGACCAGCCCGGGACCGGGAGTTCGGAAAAACTGTTTTTT
size: NA; D: NA; V: TRBV14; J: TRBJ2-2; CDR3: CASSQDPAVAGELFF; DNA: TGTGCCAGCAGCCAAGATCCGGCCGTCGCCGGGGAGCTGTTTTTT
size: NA; D: NA; V: TRBV11-2; J: TRBJ2-7; CDR3: CASSLNVGTHYYEQYF; DNA: TGTGCCAGCAGCTTAAATGTTGGGACACATTACTACGAGCAGTACTTC
size: NA; D: NA; V: TRBV9; J: TRBJ1-4; CDR3: CASSFGGQNEKLFF; DNA: TGTGCCAGCAGCTTTGGAGGGCAAAATGAAAAACTGTTTTTT
size: NA; D: NA; V: TRBV6-5; J: TRBJ1-1; CDR3: CASSWGDGTEAFF; DNA: TGTGCCAGCTCCTGGGGTGATGGCACTGAAGCTTTCTTT
size: NA; D: TRBD1; V: TRBV6-1; J: TRBJ1-2; CDR3: CASSEGTGLYGYTF; DNA: TGTGCCAGCAGTGAAGGGACAGGGCTTTATGGCTACACCTTC
size: NA; D: NA; V: TRBV7-3; J: TRBJ2-1; CDR3: CASSPTSWNEQFF; DNA: TGTGCCAGCAGCCCGACTAGTTGGAATGAGCAGTTCTTC
size: few; D: NA; V: TRBV25-1; J: TRBJ1-5; CDR3: CASSGRASQHF; DNA: TGTGCCAGCAGTGGACGGGCATCCCAGCATTTT
size: NA; D: NA; V: TRBV19; J: TRBJ2-2; CDR3: CASSIPRAGELFF; DNA: TGTGCCAGTAGTATCCCCCGGGCCGGGGAGCTGTTTTTT
size: NA; D: NA; V: TRBV6-5; J: TRBJ1-1; CDR3: CASSPTGRTEAFF; DNA: TGTGCCAGCAGTCCGACAGGACGCACTGAAGCTTTCTTT
size: NA; D: TRBD1; V: TRBV6-1; J: TRBJ1-5; CDR3: CASSEGRGRQPQHF; DNA: TGTGCCAGCAGTGAGGGCAGGGGGCGTCAGCCCCAGCATTTT
size: NA; D: TRBD1; V: TRBV14; J: TRBJ2-2; CDR3: CASSQATGWELFF; DNA: TGTGCCAGCAGCCAAGCGACAGGGTGGGAGCTGTTTTTT
size: NA; D: NA; V: TRBV11-2; J: TRBJ2-3; CDR3: CASSLDTGHRGDTQYF; DNA: TGTGCCAGCAGCTTAGATACAGGACATCGGGGGGATACGCAGTATTTT
size: NA; D: TRBD1; V: TRBV6-5; J: TRBJ2-3; CDR3: CASSYLGQGTDTQYF; DNA: TGTGCCAGCAGTTACTTGGGACAGGGAACAGATACGCAGTATTTT
size: NA; D: TRBD1; V: TRBV5-1; J: TRBJ2-7; CDR3: CASSLRQGRGEQYF; DNA: TGCGCCAGCAGCTTGCGACAGGGCAGAGGCGAGCAGTACTTC
size: NA; D: TRBD1; V: TRBV5-1; J: TRBJ1-4; CDR3: CASSLVRGQGEKLFF; DNA: TGCGCCAGCAGCTTGGTCAGGGGGCAAGGTGAAAAACTGTTTTTT
size: NA; D: NA; V: TRBV11-3; J: TRBJ1-1; CDR3: CASSLVTSEAFF; DNA: TGTGCCAGCAGCTTAGTAACTTCCGAAGCTTTCTTT
size: NA; D: NA; V: TRBV9; J: TRBJ2-5; CDR3: CASSAPGETQYF; DNA: TGTGCCAGCAGCGCCCCTGGAGAGACCCAGTACTTC
size: NA; D: NA; V: TRBV7-2; J: TRBJ1-5; CDR3: CASSLTQNQPQHF; DNA: TGTGCCAGCAGCTTGACCCAAAATCAGCCCCAGCATTTT
size: NA; D: NA; V: TRBV7-8; J: TRBJ2-1; CDR3: CASSVGLFGEQFF; DNA: TGTGCCAGCAGCGTAGGACTGTTCGGGGAGCAGTTCTTC
size: few; D: NA; V: TRBV6-6; J: TRBJ2-2; CDR3: CATERIGWNTGELFF; DNA: TGTGCCACCGAGAGGATTGGGTGGAACACCGGGGAGCTGTTTTTT
size: NA; D: TRBD2; V: TRBV7-3; J: TRBJ2-1; CDR3: CASSSSSGFNEQFF; DNA: TGTGCCAGCAGCTCTTCTAGCGGGTTCAATGAGCAGTTCTTC
size: NA; D: NA; V: TRBV28; J: TRBJ2-3; CDR3: CASSLLTLADTQYF; DNA: TGTGCCAGCAGTTTATTGACTCTGGCCGATACGCAGTATTTT
size: once; D: NA; V: TRBV11-3; J: TRBJ1-3; CDR3: CASRTGRSGNTIYF; DNA: TGTGCCAGCCGTACTGGGCGGTCTGGAAACACCATATATTTT
size: NA; D: NA; V: TRBV7-6; J: TRBJ1-4; CDR3: CASSLPGSNEKLFF; DNA: TGTGCCAGCAGCTTACCGGGCTCTAATGAAAAACTGTTTTTT
size: once; D: NA; V: TRBV6-1; J: TRBJ2-7; CDR3: CASKEISGIPYEQYF; DNA: TGTGCCAGCAAAGAGATCTCGGGGATTCCCTACGAGCAGTACTTC
size: NA; D: NA; V: TRBV28; J: TRBJ2-5; CDR3: CASSLRGAEETQYF; DNA: TGTGCCAGCAGTTTACGCGGAGCGGAAGAGACCCAGTACTTC
size: NA; D: NA; V: TRBV28; J: TRBJ2-4; CDR3: CASSLMIDIQYF; DNA: TGTGCCAGCAGTTTGATGATTGACATTCAGTACTTC
size: NA; D: TRBD1; V: TRBV30; J: TRBJ2-1; CDR3: CAWSDRGAYNEQFF; DNA: TGTGCCTGGTCAGACAGGGGCGCTTACAATGAGCAGTTCTTC
size: once; D: NA; V: TRBV11-3; J: TRBJ2-1; CDR3: CASSLRLAYNEQFF; DNA: TGTGCCAGCAGCTTGAGGCTAGCCTACAATGAGCAGTTCTTC
size: NA; D: TRBD2; V: TRBV4-2; J: TRBJ2-7; CDR3: CASSQGLAGGGEQYF; DNA: TGTGCCAGCAGCCAGGGACTAGCGGGAGGTGGAGAGCAGTACTTC
size: NA; D: NA; V: TRBV28; J: TRBJ1-5; CDR3: CASRPHSTGTTTQYSNQPQHF; DNA: TGTGCCAGCAGACCCCACTCCACCGGGACTACAACTCAGTATAGCAATCAGCCCCAGCATTTT
size: NA; D: NA; V: TRBV6-6; J: TRBJ1-5; CDR3: CASSYQSSPRQDQHF; DNA: TGTGCCAGCAGTTACCAATCAAGCCCCCGACAGGACCAGCATTTT
size: once; D: TRBD1; V: TRBV27; J: TRBJ2-5; CDR3: CASSFLDRETQYF; DNA: TGTGCCAGCAGTTTCTTGGACAGGGAGACCCAGTACTTC
size: NA; D: NA; V: TRBV6-5; J: TRBJ1-1; CDR3: CASSYSRDLQIPFF; DNA: TGTGCCAGCAGTTACTCACGGGACCTTCAGATACCGTTCTTT
size: few; D: TRBD2; V: TRBV7-9; J: TRBJ2-1; CDR3: CASSLRAGGHLLADEQFF; DNA: TGTGCCAGCAGCTTAAGGGCGGGAGGGCATTTACTAGCGGATGAGCAGTTCTTC
size: NA; D: NA; V: TRBV28; J: TRBJ2-1; CDR3: CASSLSPVNEQFF; DNA: TGTGCCAGCAGTTTAAGCCCTGTCAATGAGCAGTTCTTC
size: NA; D: TRBD1; V: TRBV7-3; J: TRBJ2-7; CDR3: CASSSGQGAGEQYF; DNA: TGTGCCAGCAGCTCGGGACAGGGGGCGGGAGAGCAGTACTTC
size: NA; D: TRBD1; V: TRBV18; J: TRBJ2-1; CDR3: CASSRQGGNNEQFF; DNA: TGTGCCAGCTCACGACAGGGGGGTAACAATGAGCAGTTCTTC
size: NA; D: TRBD1; V: TRBV6-5; J: TRBJ1-3; CDR3: CASTREGAGGNTIYF; DNA: TGTGCCAGCACCCGGGAGGGGGCGGGAGGAAACACCATATATTTT
size: NA; D: TRBD2; V: TRBV6-1; J: TRBJ2-2; CDR3: CASSSREGTGELFF; DNA: TGTGCCAGCAGCTCCCGGGAGGGCACCGGGGAGCTGTTTTTT
size: NA; D: TRBD1; V: TRBV7-9; J: TRBJ1-1; CDR3: CASSLEGTANTEAFF; DNA: TGTGCCAGCAGCTTAGAGGGGACAGCGAACACTGAAGCTTTCTTT
size: NA; D: NA; V: TRBV10-3; J: TRBJ2-5; CDR3: CATGPGEETQYF; DNA: TGTGCCACCGGGCCAGGGGAAGAGACCCAGTACTTC
size: once; D: TRBD1; V: TRBV6-6; J: TRBJ2-2; CDR3: CASSPNRGSGELFF; DNA: TGTGCCAGCAGTCCAAACAGGGGGTCCGGGGAGCTGTTTTTT
size: NA; D: TRBD2; V: TRBV28; J: TRBJ2-3; CDR3: CASSPPGVAGGTDTQYF; DNA: TGTGCCAGCAGTCCGCCCGGGGTAGCGGGAGGCACAGATACGCAGTATTTT
size: NA; D: NA; V: TRBV5-1; J: TRBJ2-3; CDR3: CASSPRDTDTQYF; DNA: TGCGCCAGCAGCCCCAGGGACACAGATACGCAGTATTTT
size: NA; D: NA; V: TRBV7-6; J: TRBJ2-1; CDR3: CASSYFFNEQFF; DNA: TGTGCCAGCAGCTACTTTTTCAATGAGCAGTTCTTC
size: NA; D: NA; V: TRBV5-1; J: TRBJ2-5; CDR3: CASSLDPGQGGRKTQYF; DNA: TGCGCCAGCAGCTTGGACCCAGGGCAGGGGGGGCGGAAGACCCAGTACTTC
size: NA; D: NA; V: TRBV19; J: TRBJ2-3; CDR3: CASSSLPPGTDTQYF; DNA: TGTGCCAGTAGTAGTCTGCCGCCGGGCACAGATACGCAGTATTTT